What follows are 18 T cell receptor beta chains derived from one specimen sequenced in a study of blood T cell repertoires in COVID-19. The data were produced by immunoSEQ multiplex PCR, yet TCRdb's version contains in-frame clones alone and is incomplete. The sample has roughly 200,000 clones, 82% seen once. The sample consisted of PBMCs or T cells enriched from blood (not recorded which). All receptors come from a woman in her sixties with acute COVID-19.

This clone was observed many times. J is TRBJ2-2 and V is TRBV27, with TRBD2 as a possible D gene (5 bases). The V and J ends lost 5 bases and 0 bases respectively, with 13 bases between them. Germline loops: CDR1 MNHEY, CDR2 SMNVEV (reference sequence). This CDR3 has 16 residues. The CDR3 is CASSIGLYTNTGELFF. CDR3 coding DNA: TGTGCCAGCAGTATAGGACTTTATACGAACACCGGGGAGCTGTTTTTT.

The chain uses TRBV4-3 and TRBJ1-1; maybe TRBD1 (5 bases). The CDR3 extends over 13 amino acids. From germline, CDR1 is LGHNA and CDR2 YSLEER. V lost 3 bases to trimming and J lost 1 base, with 6 bases between them. The CDR3, as DNA: TGCGCCAGCAGCCATGACAGGAACACTGAAGCTTTCTTT. It encodes CASSHDRNTEAFF.

In DNA, the CDR3 is TGTGCCAGCAGCGAAGGACAGCTGGGTTTGGTGACCCAGTACTTC. The encoded protein is CASSEGQLGLVTQYF. The gene calls are TRBV7-9 and TRBJ2-5, with D possibly TRBD1 on 6 matching bases. The germline V and J ends were trimmed by 5 bases and 7 bases, with 20 bases remaining between them. The length of the CDR3 is 15 residues. Germline V CDR1 and CDR2: SEHNR, FQNEAQ (reference sequence).

The V gene is TRBV7-2, the J gene TRBJ1-2; 7 positions match TRBD1. Germline assignment: CDR1 SGHTA and CDR2 FQGNSA. The V and J ends lost 2 bases and 5 bases, in that order; junction bases with no gene match: 11. The CDR3 has 16 amino acids. CDR3 sequence: CASSLLGAGGRYGYTF. The DNA of the CDR3 is TGTGCCAGCAGCTTACTCGGGGCAGGGGGTAGGTATGGCTACACCTTC. Filled out from reference TRBV7-2 and TRBJ1-2, the complete variable domain reads GAGVSQSPSNKVTEKGKDVELRCDPISGHTALYWYRQSLGQGLEFLIYFQGNSAPDKSGLPSDRFSAERTGGSVSTLTIQRTQQEDSAVYLCASSLLGAGGRYGYTFGSGTRLTVV.

The V gene is TRBV25-1, the J gene TRBJ2-7; D not resolved. The CDR3 spans 12 residues. The germline gives CDR1 MGHDK, CDR2 SYGVNS. The V end lost 1 base, the J end lost 5 bases, and 6 bases lay between the germline ends. Here the CDR3 DNA reads TGTGCCAGCAGTGAATCCACAGACGAGCAGTACTTC. It specifies CASSESTDEQYF.

This clone was recorded a few times. The chain combines TRBV14 with TRBJ1-5, with TRBD1 matching over 7 bases. The ends lost 4 bases at V and 7 bases at J; junction bases unmatched: 7. The CDR3 runs 14 residues. Germline lookup yields CDR1 SGHDN and CDR2 FVKESK. The DNA of the CDR3 is TGTGCCAGCAGCCCTACAGGGGTCAGACAGCCCCAGCATTTT. Translation: CASSPTGVRQPQHF.

Only one count was recorded for this clone. This chain uses TRBV7-6 with TRBJ1-1; 8 bases align to TRBD1. The V segment lost 5 bases and the J segment 4 bases; nucleotides outside the gene matches: 3. Looked up from germline, CDR1 is SGHVS and CDR2 is FNYEAQ. The CDR3 spans 13 residues. The CDR3 region is CASSPTGVTEAFF. In DNA form, the CDR3 reads TGTGCCAGCAGCCCGACAGGGGTCACTGAAGCTTTCTTT.

This sequence joins TRBV5-1 and TRBJ2-3; TRBD1 matches at 9 bases. CDR1 and CDR2 (germline): SGHRS, YFSETQ. J was trimmed by 2 bases and V by 4 bases; bases with no gene match: 5. The CDR3 is 15 amino acids. The chain's CDR3 is CASSQGQGVTDTQYF. CDR3 nucleotide sequence: TGCGCCAGCAGCCAGGGACAGGGAGTCACAGATACGCAGTATTTT.

The CDR3 sequence: CASSPLNTGTGVYNEQFF. The CDR3 nucleotides are TGTGCCAGCTCACCACTGAACACCGGGACAGGGGTCTACAATGAGCAGTTCTTC. The chain recombines TRBV18 with TRBJ2-1, with 10 nucleotides matching TRBD1. This CDR3 contains 18 residues. The J segment lost 3 bases and the V segment lost 1 base, leaving 9 bases of the junction unmatched. The germline CDR1 and CDR2 sequences are KGHSH and LQKENI.

V gene TRBV7-9 combines with J gene TRBJ2-7; possibly TRBD2 for D (5 bases). The CDR3 totals 16 residues. The V and J ends lost 0 bases and 0 bases respectively, with 12 bases between them. Germline V CDR1 and CDR2: SEHNR, FQNEAQ (reference sequence). The CDR3 reads CASSLAVGSPSYEQYF. The CDR3 bases are TGTGCCAGCAGCTTAGCGGTAGGGAGCCCCTCCTACGAGCAGTACTTC.

The chain carries TRBV7-9 and TRBJ2-5; weak D call: TRBD1 (5 bases). V lost 4 bases and J lost 5, with 11 bases in between. The CDR3 totals 13 residues. The germline V gene encodes CDR1 SEHNR and CDR2 FQNEAQ (reference sequence). CDR3 region: CASSSGLGETQYF. Written as DNA, the CDR3 is TGTGCCAGCAGCTCAGGGTTGGGGGAGACCCAGTACTTC. Complete variable domain (other parts from reference TRBV7-9 and TRBJ2-5): DTGVSQNPRHKITKRGQNVTFRCDPISEHNRLYWYRQTLGQGPEFLTYFQNEAQLEKSRLLSDRFSAERPKGSFSTLEIQRTEQGDSAMYLCASSSGLGETQYFGPGTRLLVL.

This chain joins TRBV30 and TRBJ1-4; weak D call: TRBD1 (6 bases). V was trimmed by 6 bases and J by 0 bases, leaving 11 bases between them. The CDR3 consists of 14 residues. The V gene's germline CDR1 is GTSNPN and CDR2 SVGIG (reference sequence). The CDR3: CACSRQATNEKLFF. CDR3 sequence (DNA): TGTGCCTGTTCCCGACAGGCAACTAATGAAAAACTGTTTTTT.

This chain connects TRBV6-1 to TRBJ1-1; 7 nucleotides line up with TRBD1. The germline V gene has CDR1 MNHNS and CDR2 SASEGT. This CDR3 is 12 amino acids long. Trimming at V came to 2 bases and at J to 8 bases, leaving 2 bases not matched to a gene. The CDR3 region is CASSEWGQEAFF. DNA for the CDR3: TGTGCCAGCAGTGAATGGGGACAGGAAGCTTTCTTT.

V and J are TRBV27 and TRBJ2-1; 8 bases fit TRBD2. V shed 6 bases, J shed 0 bases, and the junction held 7 bases outside the gene matches. The CDR3 has 16 amino acids. The germline gives CDR1 MNHEY, CDR2 SMNVEV (reference sequence). The CDR3, as DNA: TGTGCCAGCAGATCGATCAGCGGGGGCTCCTACAATGAGCAGTTCTTC. Amino acids: CASRSISGGSYNEQFF.

The genes are TRBV5-1 and TRBJ2-7; TRBD2 agrees at 8 bases. Germline values: CDR1 SGHRS, CDR2 YFSETQ. Trimming took 4 bases from V and 3 from J; bases not matched to a gene: 9. The CDR3 spans 15 residues. The CDR3 region is CASSNLAGGRYEQYF. The CDR3, as DNA: TGCGCCAGCAGCAATCTGGCGGGAGGACGCTACGAGCAGTACTTC.

This clone has only a few counts. The CDR3 region is CASSPGQNSGNTIYF. CDR3 coding DNA: TGTGCCAGTAGTCCAGGGCAGAATTCTGGAAACACCATATATTTT. J is TRBJ1-3 and V is TRBV19, with a weak D call TRBD1 (5 bases). V dropped 5 bases and J dropped 1 base, with 12 bases sitting between them. Germline V gives CDR1 LNHDA, CDR2 SQIVND (reference sequence). The CDR3 runs 15 residues.

The genes are TRBV7-9 and TRBJ2-5, with TRBD1 identical over 8 bases. Losses at the gene ends were 5 bases for V and 5 bases for J; bases not matched to a gene: 10. Germline V gene lookup returns CDR1 SEHNR and CDR2 FQNEAQ (reference sequence). This CDR3 is 15 amino acids long. The CDR3 region is CASSTRQGKFETQYF. CDR3 in DNA: TGTGCCAGCAGCACGAGACAGGGGAAATTTGAGACCCAGTACTTC.

The genes are TRBV30 and TRBJ1-4; D not certain. V was clipped by 4 bases and J by 7 bases, with 16 bases between them. Germline V gene sequence: CDR1 GTSNPN, CDR2 SVGIG (reference sequence). The CDR3 runs to 14 residues. DNA of the CDR3: TGTGCCTGGACTCCGACCGGGAAGGGTGAAAAACTGTTTTTT. This codes for CAWTPTGKGEKLFF. Drawing the rest from reference TRBV30 and TRBJ1-4, the complete variable domain is SQTIHQWPATLVQPVGSPLSLECTVEGTSNPNLYWYRQAAGRGLQLLFYSVGIGQISSEVPQNLSASRPQDRQFILSSKKLLLSDSGFYLCAWTPTGKGEKLFFGSGTQLSVL.